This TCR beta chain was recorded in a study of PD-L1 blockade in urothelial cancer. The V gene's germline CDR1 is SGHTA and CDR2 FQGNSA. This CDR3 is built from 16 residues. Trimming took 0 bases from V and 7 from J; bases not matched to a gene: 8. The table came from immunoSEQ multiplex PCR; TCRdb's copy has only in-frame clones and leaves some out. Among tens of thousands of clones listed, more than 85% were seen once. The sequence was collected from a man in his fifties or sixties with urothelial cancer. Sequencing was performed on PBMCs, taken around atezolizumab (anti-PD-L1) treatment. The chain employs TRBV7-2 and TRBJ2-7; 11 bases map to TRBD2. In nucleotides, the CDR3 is TGTGCCAGCAGCTTAGCGAATAGCGGGGGGGCTCTTGAGCAGTACTTC. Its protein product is CASSLANSGGALEQYF.